These T cell receptor beta chains were read from a single sample in a study of T cells after yellow fever vaccination. MiXCR, applied by TCRdb to the 5' RACE reads, yields one record per CDR3 protein. In the table there are about 300,000 distinct CDR3 sequences, around 7.3% of which are singletons. The input for sequencing was PBMCs, taken roughly 47 days after the first yellow fever vaccination. These receptors originate from a man aged 18 to 30 who received the YFV17D yellow fever vaccine. Both conserved end residues are part of each CDR3. D genes are given only for firm matches. The size entry is marked missing in some rows and otherwise reads once, few, many or a size class.

V	length	D	size	J	DNA	CDR3
TRBV5-4	10	.	.	TRBJ1-2	TGTGCCAGCGGGGGGGAAGGCTACACCTTC	CASGGEGYTF
TRBV6-2/TRBV6-3	19	.	.	TRBJ2-6	TGTGCCAGCAGTTACCCCTCGGGGGGCCTTAGCTCTGGGGCCAACGTCCTGACTTTC	CASSYPSGGLSSGANVLTF
TRBV19	15	.	few	TRBJ2-1	TGTGCCAGTAGTAGCGGGGGCTGGGGTAACAATGAGCAGTTCTTC	CASSSGGWGNNEQFF
TRBV28	14	.	many	TRBJ2-5	TGTGCCAGCAGGGGAAGGGGGAGATGGGAGACCCAGTACTTC	CASRGRGRWETQYF
TRBV7-2	14	.	.	TRBJ2-5	TGTGCCAGCAGCTTGAACAGGGTGGGAGAGACCCAGTACTTC	CASSLNRVGETQYF
TRBV12-3/TRBV12-4	14	.	few	TRBJ1-5	TGTGCCAGCAGTTCCTCTGATGCGGGGCAGCCCCAGCATTTT	CASSSSDAGQPQHF
TRBV10-2	13	.	few	TRBJ2-3	TGCGCCAGCAGTGACCCCGAGTCGGGTACGCAGTATTTT	CASSDPESGTQYF
TRBV7-6	18	TRBD2	.	TRBJ2-1	TGTGCCAGCAGCTCTCCGAAGGGCCCCGGGACTAGCCGCTATGAGCAGTTCTTC	CASSSPKGPGTSRYEQFF
TRBV12-3/TRBV12-4	14	.	many	TRBJ2-5	TGTGCCAGCAGTTTCCGGGGGACCCAAGAGACCCAGTACTTC	CASSFRGTQETQYF
TRBV7-9	16	.	.	TRBJ2-5	TGTGCCAGCACCGATTTCAGGGTCGTTGGGCAAGAGACCCAGTACTTC	CASTDFRVVGQETQYF
TRBV7-6	16	.	few	TRBJ2-2	TGTGCCAGCAGCTTAGGGTTCGGAGAAGACACCGGGGAGCTGTTTTTT	CASSLGFGEDTGELFF
TRBV20-1	16	TRBD1	.	TRBJ1-5	TGCTGTGCTAGAGAAGCATACAGGGGAGGGAGTCAGCCCCAGCATTTT	CCAREAYRGGSQPQHF
TRBV10-1	14	.	.	TRBJ2-1	TGCGCCAGCAGTGGTGTCAGGTTGAGCAATGAGCAGTTCTTC	CASSGVRLSNEQFF
TRBV28	15	TRBD2	.	TRBJ2-2	TGTGCCAGCAGCCTCAGCGGGGGGGGAACCGGGGAGCTGTTTTTT	CASSLSGGGTGELFF
TRBV29-1	16	.	many	TRBJ1-1	TGCAGCGTTGAGGGGCAGGGAATCAAAATGAACACTGAAGCTTTCTTT	CSVEGQGIKMNTEAFF
TRBV28	15	TRBD2	few	TRBJ2-3	TGTGCCAGCAGTTTTTGGCAGGGAGGGACAGATACGCAGTATTTT	CASSFWQGGTDTQYF
TRBV5-1	15	TRBD2	many	TRBJ2-1	TGCGCCAGCAGCCCCTCCAGCGGGGTCTACAATGAGCAGTTCTTC	CASSPSSGVYNEQFF
TRBV5-8	13	.	.	TRBJ1-5	TGTGCCAGCAGCTTGTCCCAGGTTCAGCCCCAGCATTTT	CASSLSQVQPQHF
TRBV6-5	15	.	few	TRBJ2-5	TGTGCCAGCAGTTACGCGGCACCTTTTTTTGAGACCCAGTACTTC	CASSYAAPFFETQYF
TRBV9	13	.	.	TRBJ1-1	TGTGCCAGCAGCGTGCGCGAGGGCACTGAAGCTTTCTTT	CASSVREGTEAFF
TRBV7-9	13	.	.	TRBJ2-3	TGTGCCAGCAGCCACTCAGGGCGGTATACGCAGTATTTT	CASSHSGRYTQYF
TRBV6-2/TRBV6-3	12	.	.	TRBJ1-5	TGTGCCAGCACCCAGGGCAATCAGCCCCAGCATTTT	CASTQGNQPQHF